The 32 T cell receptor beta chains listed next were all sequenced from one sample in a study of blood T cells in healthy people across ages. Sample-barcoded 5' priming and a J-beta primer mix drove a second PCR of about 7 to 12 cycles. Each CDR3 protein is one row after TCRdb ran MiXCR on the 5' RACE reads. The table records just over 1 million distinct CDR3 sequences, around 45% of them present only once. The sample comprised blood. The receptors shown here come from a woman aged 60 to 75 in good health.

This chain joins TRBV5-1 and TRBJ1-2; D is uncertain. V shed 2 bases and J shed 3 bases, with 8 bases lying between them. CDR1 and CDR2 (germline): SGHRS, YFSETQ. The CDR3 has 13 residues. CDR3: CASSFTVDYGYTF. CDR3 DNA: TGCGCCAGCAGCTTTACGGTGGACTATGGCTACACCTTC.

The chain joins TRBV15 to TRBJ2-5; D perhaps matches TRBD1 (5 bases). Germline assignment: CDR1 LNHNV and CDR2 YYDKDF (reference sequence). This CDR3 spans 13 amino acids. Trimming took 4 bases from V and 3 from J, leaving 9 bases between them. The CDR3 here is CATSKGLEETQYF. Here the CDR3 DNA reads TGTGCCACCAGCAAGGGGCTGGAAGAGACCCAGTACTTC. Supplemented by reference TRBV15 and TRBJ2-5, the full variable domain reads DAMVIQNPRYQVTQFGKPVTLSCSQTLNHNVMYWYQQKSSQAPKLLFHYYDKDFNNEADTPDNFQSRRPNTSFCFLDIRSPGLGDTAMYLCATSKGLEETQYFGPGTRLLVL.

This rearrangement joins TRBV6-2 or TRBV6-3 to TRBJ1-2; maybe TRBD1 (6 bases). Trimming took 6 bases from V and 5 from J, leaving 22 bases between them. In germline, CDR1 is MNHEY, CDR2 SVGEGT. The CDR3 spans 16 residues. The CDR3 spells CASRKDRPPGKYGYTF. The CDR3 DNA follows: TGTGCCAGCAGGAAAGACAGGCCCCCCGGAAAATATGGCTACACCTTC.

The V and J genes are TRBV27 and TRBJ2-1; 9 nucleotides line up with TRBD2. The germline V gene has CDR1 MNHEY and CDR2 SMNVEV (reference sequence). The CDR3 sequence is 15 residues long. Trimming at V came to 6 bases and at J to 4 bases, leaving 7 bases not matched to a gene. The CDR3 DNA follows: TGTGCCAGCAGCCTAACTAGCGGGTATTACAATGAGCAGTTCTTC. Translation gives CASSLTSGYYNEQFF.

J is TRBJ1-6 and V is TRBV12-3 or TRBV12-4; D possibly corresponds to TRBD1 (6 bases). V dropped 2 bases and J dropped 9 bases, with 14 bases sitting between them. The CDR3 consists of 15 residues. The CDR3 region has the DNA TGTGCCAGCAGTTTAACGGGCCAGGGGAGTTCACCCCTCCACTTT. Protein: CASSLTGQGSSPLHF.

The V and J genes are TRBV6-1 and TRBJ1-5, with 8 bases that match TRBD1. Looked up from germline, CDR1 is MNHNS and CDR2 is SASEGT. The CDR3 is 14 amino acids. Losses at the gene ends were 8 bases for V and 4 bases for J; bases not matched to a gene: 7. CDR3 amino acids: CASQDRGGNQPQHF. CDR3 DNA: TGTGCCAGCCAAGACAGGGGCGGGAATCAGCCCCAGCATTTT.

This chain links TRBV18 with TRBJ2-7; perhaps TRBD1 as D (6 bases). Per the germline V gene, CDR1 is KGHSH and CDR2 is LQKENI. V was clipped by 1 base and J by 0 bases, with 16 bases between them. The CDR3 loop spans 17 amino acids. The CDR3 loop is CASSPRAKGDNSYEQYF. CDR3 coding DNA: TGTGCCAGCTCACCACGAGCGAAGGGGGACAACTCCTACGAGCAGTACTTC.

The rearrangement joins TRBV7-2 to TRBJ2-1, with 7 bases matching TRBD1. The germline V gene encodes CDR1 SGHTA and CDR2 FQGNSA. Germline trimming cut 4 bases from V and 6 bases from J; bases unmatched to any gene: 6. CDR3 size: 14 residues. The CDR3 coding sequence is TGTGCCAGCAGCTGGGGGCCAGGGGGCAATGAGCAGTTCTTC. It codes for CASSWGPGGNEQFF. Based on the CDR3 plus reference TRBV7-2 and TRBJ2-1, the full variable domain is GAGVSQSPSNKVTEKGKDVELRCDPISGHTALYWYRQSLGQGLEFLIYFQGNSAPDKSGLPSDRFSAERTGGSVSTLTIQRTQQEDSAVYLCASSWGPGGNEQFFGPGTRLTVL.

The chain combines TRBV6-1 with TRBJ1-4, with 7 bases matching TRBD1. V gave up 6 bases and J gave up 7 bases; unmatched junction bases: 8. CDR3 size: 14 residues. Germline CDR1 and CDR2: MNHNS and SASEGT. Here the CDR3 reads CASRERGRSEKLFF. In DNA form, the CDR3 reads TGTGCCAGCAGGGAGAGGGGGCGAAGTGAAAAACTGTTTTTT.

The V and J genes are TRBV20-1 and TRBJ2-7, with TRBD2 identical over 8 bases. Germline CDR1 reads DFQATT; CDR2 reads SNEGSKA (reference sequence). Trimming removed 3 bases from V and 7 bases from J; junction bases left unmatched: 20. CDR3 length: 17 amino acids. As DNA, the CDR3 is TGCAGTGCTAGTGGATTCTCGAGCGGGAGCATCTACAATGAGCAGTACTTC. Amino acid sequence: CSASGFSSGSIYNEQYF.

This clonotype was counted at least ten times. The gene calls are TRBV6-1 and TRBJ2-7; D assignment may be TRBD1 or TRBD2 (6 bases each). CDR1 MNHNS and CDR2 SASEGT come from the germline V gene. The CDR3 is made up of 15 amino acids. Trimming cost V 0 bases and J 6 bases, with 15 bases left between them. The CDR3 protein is CASSEARDTPFEQYF. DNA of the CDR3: TGTGCCAGCAGTGAAGCGCGGGACACTCCTTTCGAGCAGTACTTC.

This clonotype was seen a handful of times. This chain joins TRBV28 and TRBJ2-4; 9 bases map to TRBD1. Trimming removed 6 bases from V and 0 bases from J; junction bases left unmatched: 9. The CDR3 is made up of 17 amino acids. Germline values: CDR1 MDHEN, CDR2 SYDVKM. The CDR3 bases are TGTGCCAGCAGCACCACGGGACAGGGCCTAGCCAAAAACATTCAGTACTTC. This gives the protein CASSTTGQGLAKNIQYF.

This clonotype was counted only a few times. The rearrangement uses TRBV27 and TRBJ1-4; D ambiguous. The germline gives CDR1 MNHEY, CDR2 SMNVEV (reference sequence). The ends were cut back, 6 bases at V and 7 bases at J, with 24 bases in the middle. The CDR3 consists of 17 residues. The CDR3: CASSLTPRRGWGEKLFF. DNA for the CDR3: TGTGCCAGCAGCTTAACCCCTCGGAGAGGGTGGGGTGAAAAACTGTTTTTT.

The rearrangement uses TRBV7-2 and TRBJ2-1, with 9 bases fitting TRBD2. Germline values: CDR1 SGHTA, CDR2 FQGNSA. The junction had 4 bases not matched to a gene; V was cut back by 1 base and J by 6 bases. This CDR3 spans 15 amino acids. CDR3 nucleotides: TGTGCCAGCAGCTTAGATGGGACTAGCATCAATGAGCAGTTCTTC. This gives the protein CASSLDGTSINEQFF.

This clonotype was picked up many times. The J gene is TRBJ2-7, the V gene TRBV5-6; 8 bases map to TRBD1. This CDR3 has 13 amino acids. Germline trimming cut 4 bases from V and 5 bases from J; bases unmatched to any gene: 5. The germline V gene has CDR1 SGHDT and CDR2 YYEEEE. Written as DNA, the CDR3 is TGTGCCAGCAGCCGGACAGGGCGACACGAGCAGTACTTC. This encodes CASSRTGRHEQYF. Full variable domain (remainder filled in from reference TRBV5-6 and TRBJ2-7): DAGVTQSPTHLIKTRGQQVTLRCSPKSGHDTVSWYQQALGQGPQFIFQYYEEEERQRGNFPDRFSGHQFPNYSSELNVNALLLGDSALYLCASSRTGRHEQYFGPGTRLTVT.

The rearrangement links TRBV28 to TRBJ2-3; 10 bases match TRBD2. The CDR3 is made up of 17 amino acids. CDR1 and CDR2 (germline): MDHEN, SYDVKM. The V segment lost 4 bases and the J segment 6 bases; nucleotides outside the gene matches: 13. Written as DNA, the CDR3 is TGTGCCAGCAGTTCCCCTTCCCTAGCGGGGGACACGGATACGCAGTATTTT. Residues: CASSSPSLAGDTDTQYF.

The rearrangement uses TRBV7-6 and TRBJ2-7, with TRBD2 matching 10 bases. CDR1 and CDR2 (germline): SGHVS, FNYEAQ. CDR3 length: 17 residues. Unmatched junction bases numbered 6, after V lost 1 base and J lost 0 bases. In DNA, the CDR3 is TGTGCCAGCAGCTTAGACCCGCTAGCGGGGGCCTCCTACGAGCAGTACTTC. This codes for CASSLDPLAGASYEQYF.

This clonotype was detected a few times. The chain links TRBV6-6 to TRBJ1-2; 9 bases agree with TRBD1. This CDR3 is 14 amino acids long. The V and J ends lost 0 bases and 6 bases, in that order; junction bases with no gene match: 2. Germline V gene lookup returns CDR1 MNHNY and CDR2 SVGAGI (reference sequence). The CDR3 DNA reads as TGTGCCAGCAGTTACTCGACAGGGGGGCATGGCTACACCTTC. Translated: CASSYSTGGHGYTF.

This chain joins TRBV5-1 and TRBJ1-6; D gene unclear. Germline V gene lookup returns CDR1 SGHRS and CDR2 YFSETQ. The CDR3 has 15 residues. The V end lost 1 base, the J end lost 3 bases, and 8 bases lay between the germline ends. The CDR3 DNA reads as TGCGCCAGCAGCTTGAATGAGGTCTATAATTCACCCCTCCACTTT. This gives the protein CASSLNEVYNSPLHF.

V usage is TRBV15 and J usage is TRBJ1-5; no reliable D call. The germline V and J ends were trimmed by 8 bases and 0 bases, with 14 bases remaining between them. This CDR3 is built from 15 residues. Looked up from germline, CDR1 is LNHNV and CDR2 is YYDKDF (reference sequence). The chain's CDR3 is CATGPGGNSNQPQHF. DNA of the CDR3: TGTGCCACCGGGCCCGGAGGGAATAGCAATCAGCCCCAGCATTTT.

The CDR3 protein is CASSLSIPGLVSTDTQYF. The DNA of the CDR3 is TGTGCCAGCAGTTTATCGATCCCAGGACTAGTTAGCACAGATACGCAGTATTTT. The rearrangement joins TRBV27 to TRBJ2-3; 7 bases line up with TRBD2. The CDR3 has 18 amino acids. J gave up 0 bases and V 0 bases, and 9 bases lay outside the gene matches. In germline, CDR1 is MNHEY, CDR2 SMNVEV (reference sequence).

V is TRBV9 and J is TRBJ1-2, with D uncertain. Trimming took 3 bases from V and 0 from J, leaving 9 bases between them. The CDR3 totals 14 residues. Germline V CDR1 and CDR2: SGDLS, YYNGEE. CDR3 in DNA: TGTGCCAGCAGCGCAACCCAGGCTAACTATGGCTACACCTTC. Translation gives CASSATQANYGYTF.

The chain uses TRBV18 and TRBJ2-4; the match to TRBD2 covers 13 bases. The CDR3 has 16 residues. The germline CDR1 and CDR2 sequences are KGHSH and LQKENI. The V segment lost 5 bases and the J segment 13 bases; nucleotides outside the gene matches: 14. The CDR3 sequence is CASSSDGLAGVDEQYF. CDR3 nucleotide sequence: TGTGCCAGCTCATCCGACGGACTAGCGGGAGTGGATGAGCAGTACTTC.

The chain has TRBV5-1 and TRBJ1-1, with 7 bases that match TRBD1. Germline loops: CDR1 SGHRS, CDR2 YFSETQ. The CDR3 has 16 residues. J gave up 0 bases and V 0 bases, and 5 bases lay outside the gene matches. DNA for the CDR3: TGCGCCAGCAGCTTGGCCGGGGGACAGATGAACACTGAAGCTTTCTTT. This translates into CASSLAGGQMNTEAFF. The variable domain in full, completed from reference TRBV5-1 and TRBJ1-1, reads KAGVTQTPRYLIKTRGQQVTLSCSPISGHRSVSWYQQTPGQGLQFLFEYFSETQRNKGNFPGRFSGRQFSNSRSEMNVSTLELGDSALYLCASSLAGGQMNTEAFFGQGTRLTVV.

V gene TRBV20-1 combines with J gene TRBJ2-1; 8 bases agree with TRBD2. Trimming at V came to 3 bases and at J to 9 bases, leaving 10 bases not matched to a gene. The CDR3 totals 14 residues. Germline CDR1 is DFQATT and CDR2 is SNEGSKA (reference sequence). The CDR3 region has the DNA TGCAGTGCTAGTGAGGGACTAGTCGTTAGTGAGCAGTTCTTC. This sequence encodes CSASEGLVVSEQFF.

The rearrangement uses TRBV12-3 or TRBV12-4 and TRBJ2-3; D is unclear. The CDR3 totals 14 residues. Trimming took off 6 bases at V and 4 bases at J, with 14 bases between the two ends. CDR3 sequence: CASSLVGNADTQYF. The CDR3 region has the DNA TGTGCCAGCAGCCTCGTAGGAAACGCAGATACGCAGTATTTT.

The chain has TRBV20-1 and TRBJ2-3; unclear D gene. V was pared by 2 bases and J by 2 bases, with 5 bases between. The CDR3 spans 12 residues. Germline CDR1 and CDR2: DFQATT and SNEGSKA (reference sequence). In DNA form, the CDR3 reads TGCAGTGCTAGACTTACCACAGATACGCAGTATTTT. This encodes CSARLTTDTQYF.

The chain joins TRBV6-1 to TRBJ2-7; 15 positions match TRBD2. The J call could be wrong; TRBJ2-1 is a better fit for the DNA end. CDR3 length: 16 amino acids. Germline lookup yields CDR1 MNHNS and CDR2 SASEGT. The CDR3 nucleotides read TGTGCCAGCAGTAATTTAGGACTAGCGGGGGGGAATGAGCAGTTCTTC. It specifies CASSNLGLAGGNEQFF.

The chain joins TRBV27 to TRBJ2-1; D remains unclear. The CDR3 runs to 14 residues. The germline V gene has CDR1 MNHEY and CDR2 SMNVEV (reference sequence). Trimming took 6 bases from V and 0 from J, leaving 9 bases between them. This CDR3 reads CASSSSLSYNEQFF. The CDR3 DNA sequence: TGTGCCAGCAGCTCTTCCCTCTCCTACAATGAGCAGTTCTTC.

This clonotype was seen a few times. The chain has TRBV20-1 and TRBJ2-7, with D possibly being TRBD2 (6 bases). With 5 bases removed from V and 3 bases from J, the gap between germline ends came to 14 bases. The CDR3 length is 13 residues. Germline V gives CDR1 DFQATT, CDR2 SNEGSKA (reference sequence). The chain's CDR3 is CSAARRGDYEQYF. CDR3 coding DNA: TGCAGTGCTGCCCGTCGCGGGGACTACGAGCAGTACTTC.

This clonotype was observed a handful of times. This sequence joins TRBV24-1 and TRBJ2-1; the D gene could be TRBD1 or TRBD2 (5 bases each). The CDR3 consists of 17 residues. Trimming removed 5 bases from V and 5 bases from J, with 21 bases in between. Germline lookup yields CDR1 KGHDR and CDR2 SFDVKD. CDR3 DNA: TGTGCCACCAGTGGCCTCCCGGGACCTGATGTCAACAATGAGCAGTTCTTC. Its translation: CATSGLPGPDVNNEQFF.

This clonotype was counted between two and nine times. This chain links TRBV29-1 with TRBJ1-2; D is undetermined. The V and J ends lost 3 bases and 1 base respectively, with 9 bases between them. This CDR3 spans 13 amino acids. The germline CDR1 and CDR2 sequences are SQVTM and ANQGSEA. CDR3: CSVESGFNYGYTF. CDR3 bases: TGCAGCGTTGAGTCCGGTTTTAACTATGGCTACACCTTC.